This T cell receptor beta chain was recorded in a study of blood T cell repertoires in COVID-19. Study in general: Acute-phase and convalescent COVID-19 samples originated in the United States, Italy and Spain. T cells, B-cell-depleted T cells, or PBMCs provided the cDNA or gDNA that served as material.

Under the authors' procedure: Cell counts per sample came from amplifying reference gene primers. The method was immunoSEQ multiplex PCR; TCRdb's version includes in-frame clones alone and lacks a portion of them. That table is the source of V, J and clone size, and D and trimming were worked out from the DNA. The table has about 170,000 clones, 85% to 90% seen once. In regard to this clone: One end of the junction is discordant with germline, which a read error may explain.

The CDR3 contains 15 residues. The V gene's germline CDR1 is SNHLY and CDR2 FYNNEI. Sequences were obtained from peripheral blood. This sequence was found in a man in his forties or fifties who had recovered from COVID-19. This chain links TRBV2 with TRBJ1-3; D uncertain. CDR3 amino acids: CASSEDRTRGNTIYF. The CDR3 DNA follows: TGTGCCAGCAGCGAAGACCGGACTCGAGGAAACACCATATATTTT.